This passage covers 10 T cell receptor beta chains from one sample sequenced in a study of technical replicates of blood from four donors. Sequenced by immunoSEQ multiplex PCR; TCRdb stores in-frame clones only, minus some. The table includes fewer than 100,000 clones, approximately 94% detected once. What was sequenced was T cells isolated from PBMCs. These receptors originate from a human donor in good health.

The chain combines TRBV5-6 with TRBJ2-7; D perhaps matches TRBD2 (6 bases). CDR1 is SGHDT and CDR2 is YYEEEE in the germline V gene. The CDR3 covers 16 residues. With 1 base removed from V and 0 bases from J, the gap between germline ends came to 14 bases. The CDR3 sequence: CASSLLFNSGSYEQYF. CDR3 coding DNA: TGTGCCAGCAGCTTGTTGTTTAATAGCGGCTCCTACGAGCAGTACTTC.

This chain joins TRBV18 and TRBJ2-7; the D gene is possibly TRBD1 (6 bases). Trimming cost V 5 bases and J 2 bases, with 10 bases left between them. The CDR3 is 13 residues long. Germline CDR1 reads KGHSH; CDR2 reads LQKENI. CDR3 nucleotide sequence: TGTGCCAGCTCAAGGGACACTACCTACGAGCAGTACTTC. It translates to CASSRDTTYEQYF.

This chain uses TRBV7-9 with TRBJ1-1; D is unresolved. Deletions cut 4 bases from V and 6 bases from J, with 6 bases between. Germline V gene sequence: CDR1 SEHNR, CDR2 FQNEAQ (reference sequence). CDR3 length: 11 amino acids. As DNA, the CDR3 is TGTGCCAGCAGCTCACTCGCTGAAGCTTTCTTT. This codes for CASSSLAEAFF. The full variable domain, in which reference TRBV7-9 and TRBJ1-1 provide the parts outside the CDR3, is DTGVSQNPRHKITKRGQNVTFRCDPISEHNRLYWYRQTLGQGPEFLTYFQNEAQLEKSRLLSDRFSAERPKGSFSTLEIQRTEQGDSAMYLCASSSLAEAFFGQGTRLTVV.

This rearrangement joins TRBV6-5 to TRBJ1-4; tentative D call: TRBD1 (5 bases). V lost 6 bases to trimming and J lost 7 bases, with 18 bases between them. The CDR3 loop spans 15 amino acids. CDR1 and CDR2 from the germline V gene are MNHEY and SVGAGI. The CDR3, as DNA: TGTGCCAGCAGCCGAGGGACGCGGGAAATTGAAAAACTGTTTTTT. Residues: CASSRGTREIEKLFF.

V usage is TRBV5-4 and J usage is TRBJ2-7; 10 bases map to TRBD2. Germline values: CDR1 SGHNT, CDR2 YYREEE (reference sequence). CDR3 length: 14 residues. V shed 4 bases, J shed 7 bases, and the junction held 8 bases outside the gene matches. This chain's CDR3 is CASSMEREGGEQYF. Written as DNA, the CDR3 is TGTGCCAGCAGCATGGAGCGGGAGGGCGGTGAGCAGTACTTC.

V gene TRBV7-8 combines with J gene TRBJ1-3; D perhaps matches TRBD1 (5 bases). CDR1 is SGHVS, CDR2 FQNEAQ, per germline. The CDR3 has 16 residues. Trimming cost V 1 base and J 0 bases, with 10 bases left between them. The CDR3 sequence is CASSLDRIISGNTIYF. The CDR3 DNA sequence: TGTGCCAGCAGCTTAGACAGGATAATCTCTGGAAACACCATATATTTT.

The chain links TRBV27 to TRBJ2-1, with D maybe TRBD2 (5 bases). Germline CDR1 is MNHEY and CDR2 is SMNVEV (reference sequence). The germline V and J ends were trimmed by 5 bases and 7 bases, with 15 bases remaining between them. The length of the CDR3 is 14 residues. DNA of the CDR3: TGTGCCAGCAGTGTGGGAGTACGGCGGAATGAGCAGTTCTTC. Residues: CASSVGVRRNEQFF.

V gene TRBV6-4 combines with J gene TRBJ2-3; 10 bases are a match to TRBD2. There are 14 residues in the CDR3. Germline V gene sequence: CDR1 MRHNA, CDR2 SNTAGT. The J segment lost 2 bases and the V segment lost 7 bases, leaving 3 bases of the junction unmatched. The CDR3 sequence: CASNTSGNTDTQYF. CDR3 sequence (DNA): TGTGCCAGCAATACTAGCGGGAACACAGATACGCAGTATTTT.

The CDR3 protein is CASRRGGQGGRREQYF. Here the CDR3 DNA reads TGTGCCAGCAGGCGGGGGGGACAGGGGGGTCGCCGAGAGCAGTACTTC. The chain couples TRBV5-6 to TRBJ2-7, with TRBD1 identical over 11 bases. CDR1 SGHDT and CDR2 YYEEEE come from the germline V gene. The CDR3 runs 16 residues. With V trimmed by 5 bases and J by 7 bases, 14 bases remained unmatched. Supplemented by reference TRBV5-6 and TRBJ2-7, the full variable domain reads DAGVTQSPTHLIKTRGQQVTLRCSPKSGHDTVSWYQQALGQGPQFIFQYYEEEERQRGNFPDRFSGHQFPNYSSELNVNALLLGDSALYLCASRRGGQGGRREQYFGPGTRLTVT.

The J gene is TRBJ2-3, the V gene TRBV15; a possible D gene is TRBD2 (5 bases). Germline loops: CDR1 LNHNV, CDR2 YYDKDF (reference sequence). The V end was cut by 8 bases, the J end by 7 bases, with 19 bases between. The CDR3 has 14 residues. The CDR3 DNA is TGTGCCACCGCGGACTTTCCTATAAAACATACGCAGTATTTT. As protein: CATADFPIKHTQYF.